The entry below describes one TCR beta chain. Its antigen is still unknown. The record has no base qualities; no much larger clone is one base away. V is clipped by 0 bases and J by 4 bases, and the sequence between their germline boundaries is 18 bases long. The germline V gene gives CDR1 as KGHSH and CDR2 as LQKENI. Measured from the cysteine to the phenylalanine, the CDR3 is 17 residues long. Only the CDR3 DNA stays, 51 bases, in frame from base 1. TCRbeta CDR3 regions were amplified from genomic DNA using the immunoSEQ Assay, a bias-controlled multiplex PCR. The authors' analysis ran thus. The number of nucleated cells in each sample was estimated from the amplification of reference gene primers within the assay. Sequence reads were collapsed and filtered to measure the absolute abundance of every unique TCRbeta CDR3 rearrangement. For each sample, productive Simpson clonality was calculated as the square root of Simpson's diversity index over productive rearrangements. The immuneACCESS repertoire file appears here via TCRdb, limited to in-frame rearrangements. These files lack a portion of the clones; in checked studies, under half of the deficit traces to unresolved V genes, and the cause of the others is not known. The V and J calls and clone size were taken over from that table, and D and trimming were inferred from the DNA. For this sample there are 180,000 or so clones; approximately 80% appear just once. The ten largest clones capture about 7% of the sample.

These data come from a study of blood T cell repertoires in COVID-19 (dated by TCRdb to the early 2020s). With respect to the entire study: Samples from collaborators originated in the United States, Italy and Spain and spanned both the acute and convalescent phases of COVID-19. Samples were obtained from the ongoing ImmuneRACE study (first 160 participants) and from over a thousand subjects provided by 6 global collaborators. The dataset comprised deeply sampled blood TCRbeta repertoires from subjects exposed to, actively infected with, or recovered from COVID-19. Nearly every sample came with metadata listing a de-identified subject ID, COVID-19 status, age in years and sex. HLA class I and class II types, where available, came from metadata supplied by the sample provider rather than from assay-based typing. The repertoires were made available in a free public database intended to serve as a resource for research on the immune response to SARS-CoV-2. The prospective study material was composed of cDNA or gDNA derived from T cells, B-cell-depleted T cells, or PBMCs.

Points the paper makes about the study in general: The amount of clinical and demographic metadata varied by source and participant and was provided uncurated.

One collaborating source in Seattle enrolled patients while the patients were actively infected and followed the patients over time throughout the course of disease. The collaborating institutions used their own protocols to collect whole blood in K2EDTA tubes. For TCRbeta analysis, collaborator samples were shipped as frozen whole blood, as isolated PBMCs, or as DNA extracted from either sample type. Sequenced material: peripheral blood. The sequence links TRBV18 to TRBJ1-2; D gene: possibly TRBD1, on 5 matching bases. The receptor's source is a woman in her 40s with COVID-19, enrolled during active disease. The CDR3 protein sequence reads: CASSPPLPQGMVYGYTF. The sequence in DNA is TGTGCCAGCTCACCACCGTTGCCGCAGGGAATGGTCTATGGCTACACCTTC.